The TCR beta chain described here comes from a study of cytomegalovirus exposure and HLA in healthy donors. For the study at large: Ancestry clustering placed around four fifths of some 400 genotyped donors in the Caucasian-associated cluster. The study, taken as a whole, reports: Common viral pathogens seemed to be connected with several of the most significant clusters, according to a later analysis. What was likely a sequencing artifact was a cluster of highly shared sequence variants. Accurate predictions that matched the HLA-A and HLA-B alleles of most subjects were reportedly made from TCR beta sequences.

The PCR was carried out with 60 Vbeta primers and 13 Jbeta primers. The data were produced by immunoSEQ multiplex PCR, yet TCRdb's version contains in-frame clones alone and is incomplete. Of 65,000 or so clones listed, 77% are singletons. Comment on this clone: Its specificity is unknown. One junction end disagrees with the germline gene, perhaps due to a read error.

This sequence was found in a woman aged 40 to 50 in good health and CMV-seropositive. Sequencing input: PBMCs.

The chain's CDR3 is CASSKAPRLMNTEAFF. The CDR3 DNA reads as TGTGCCAGCAGTAAAGCTCCGCGACTCATGAACACTGAAGCTTTCTTT. The chain is built from TRBV6-1 and TRBJ1-1; no clear D gene. Germline lookup yields CDR1 MNHNS and CDR2 SASEGT. The CDR3 consists of 16 residues.